This entry lists 21 T cell receptor beta chains sequenced from one sample in a study of T-cell reconstitution after alpha-beta-depleted transplantation in children. Preparation of the TCRbeta library was carried out with unique molecular identifiers. TCRdb redid the calling of the PCR reads with MiXCR, one entry per CDR3 protein. The table lists 700,000 to 950,000 distinct CDR3 sequences, less than 20% of them singletons. Sequenced material: PBMCs, mostly from graft donor cells, taken 360 days after TCRalphabeta/CD19-depleted stem cell transplant. Receptors originate from a male patient under 18 who had a stem cell transplant for acute lymphoblastic leukemia, so the T cells may come from the graft donor.

The chain recombines TRBV6-1 with TRBJ2-1; D may be TRBD1 or TRBD2 (6 bases each). Trimming removed 2 bases at V and 7 bases at J, with 21 bases between. Per germline, CDR1 MNHNS and CDR2 SASEGT. This CDR3 contains 17 residues. The CDR3 region is CASSESGGVWGANEQFF. DNA of the CDR3: TGTGCCAGCAGTGAAAGCGGCGGGGTATGGGGGGCTAATGAGCAGTTCTTC.

This clonotype was counted only a few times. J is TRBJ2-1 and V is TRBV20-1; D gene unclear. CDR3 size: 15 residues. Germline assignment: CDR1 DFQATT and CDR2 SNEGSKA (reference sequence). The CDR3 bases are TGCAGCTTCAAGACGGGCTCTACTCTATACAATGAGCAGTTCTTC. As protein: CSFKTGSTLYNEQFF.

At least ten counts were recorded for this clonotype. Sequence at one end of the junction differs from germline and may be a read error. This chain uses TRBV7-9 with TRBJ1-6; no firm D call. CDR3 length equals 13 residues. Germline V gene sequence: CDR1 SEHNR, CDR2 FQNEAQ (reference sequence). The CDR3 region has the DNA TGTGCCAGCAGCCTAGCGGCGAATTCACCCCTCCACTTT. Encoded protein: CASSLAANSPLHF.

J is TRBJ2-5 and V is TRBV12-3 or TRBV12-4; no clear D. V lost 6 bases and J lost 5, with 19 bases in between. The CDR3 runs 15 residues. CDR3 coding DNA: TGTGCCAGCAGCATTTGCCGGGTTCTGGGGGAGACCCAGTACTTC. This sequence encodes CASSICRVLGETQYF.

J is TRBJ1-4 and V is TRBV11-1; D may be TRBD1 (6 bases). Trimming cost V 5 bases and J 6 bases, with 19 bases left between them. The CDR3 spans 16 residues. Germline CDR1 and CDR2: SGHAT and FQDESV (reference sequence). DNA for the CDR3: TGTGCCAGCAGCCTTACGAGTTACAGGGACGATGAAAAACTGTTTTTT. Amino acids: CASSLTSYRDDEKLFF. The whole variable domain, filled in from reference TRBV11-1 and TRBJ1-4, reads EAEVAQSPRYKITEKSQAVAFWCDPISGHATLYWYRQILGQGPELLVQFQDESVVDDSQLPKDRFSAERLKGVDSTLKIQPAELGDSAMYLCASSLTSYRDDEKLFFGSGTQLSVL.

As to this clonotype: A much bigger clone sits one base away, suggesting this may be a read error. V usage is TRBV5-4 and J usage is TRBJ2-7, with a tentative D call TRBD1 (5 bases). In germline, CDR1 is SGHNT, CDR2 YYREEE (reference sequence). Between the trimmed V and J ends, which lost 5 bases and 0 bases, there was a span of 9 bases. The CDR3 has 13 amino acids. This CDR3 reads CASRLRGSYEQYF. CDR3 in DNA: TGTGCCAGCAGATTAAGGGGCTCCTACGAGCAGTACTTC.

The chain recombines TRBV27 with TRBJ1-4; tentatively, D is TRBD1 (5 bases). V was pared by 5 bases and J by 5 bases, with 24 bases between. Per germline, CDR1 MNHEY and CDR2 SMNVEV (reference sequence). The CDR3 covers 18 residues. This CDR3 is CASSPLVGRVGPNEKLFF. In DNA form, the CDR3 reads TGTGCCAGCAGTCCCCTCGTGGGACGAGTAGGGCCCAATGAAAAACTGTTTTTT.

This chain joins TRBV4-1 and TRBJ2-3; perhaps D is TRBD1 or TRBD2 (5 bases each). This CDR3 is 20 amino acids long. The germline V gene encodes CDR1 MGHRA and CDR2 YSYEKL. Trimming removed 1 base at V and 4 bases at J, with 27 bases between. The CDR3 sequence: CASSQGRLGVGTATPDTQYF. The CDR3 coding sequence is TGCGCCAGCAGCCAAGGAAGACTGGGAGTCGGGACCGCCACACCAGATACGCAGTATTTT.

This clonotype was observed a handful of times. The genes are TRBV11-2 and TRBJ2-4, with D possibly being TRBD2 (5 bases). CDR3 size: 17 residues. Per the germline V gene, CDR1 is SGHAT and CDR2 is FQNNGV. Trimming shortened V by 5 bases and J by 1 base, and 18 bases separated the two germline ends. The CDR3 spells CASSTTRDYQAKNIQYF. CDR3 DNA: TGTGCCAGCAGCACCACTAGAGACTATCAGGCCAAAAACATTCAGTACTTC.

The sample holds a few counts of this clonotype. The genes are TRBV11-3 and TRBJ2-5, with D possibly being TRBD2 (6 bases). Per the germline V gene, CDR1 is SGHNT and CDR2 is YENEEA. V was shortened by 1 base and J by 2 bases, with 14 bases between the two germline ends. This CDR3 region has 16 residues. CDR3 loop: CASSLGGEPFQETQYF. The CDR3 bases are TGTGCCAGCAGCTTAGGGGGGGAGCCGTTTCAAGAGACCCAGTACTTC.

This chain uses TRBV7-3 with TRBJ2-1; 13 nucleotides match TRBD2. Germline V gene data show CDR1 as SGHTA and CDR2 as FQGTGA. The V and J ends lost 6 bases and 4 bases, in that order; junction bases with no gene match: 3. The CDR3 is 15 residues long. CDR3 sequence: CASRLAGGLYNEQFF. The CDR3 DNA reads TGTGCCAGCAGACTAGCGGGAGGGCTTTACAATGAGCAGTTCTTC.

This clonotype was observed at least ten times. The chain joins TRBV12-3 or TRBV12-4 to TRBJ2-5, with a possible D match to TRBD1 (6 bases). This CDR3 spans 13 amino acids. V was pared by 5 bases and J by 5 bases, with 12 bases between. The CDR3 nucleotides are TGTGCCAGCAGTATACAGGGACGGGAGACCCAGTACTTC. It is translated as CASSIQGRETQYF.

This clonotype appeared a few times. This chain connects TRBV3-1 to TRBJ2-1, with TRBD2 identical over 14 bases. With V trimmed by 4 bases and J by 9 bases, 8 bases remained unmatched. The CDR3 runs 16 residues. The germline gives CDR1 LGHDT, CDR2 YNNKEL (reference sequence). CDR3 nucleotides: TGTGCCAGCAGCCGCCCCTTGGGACTAGCGGGAGTTGAGCAGTTCTTC. Translating it yields CASSRPLGLAGVEQFF.

This clonotype was observed a few times. This sequence joins TRBV5-1 and TRBJ1-1; no clear D gene. In germline, CDR1 is SGHRS, CDR2 YFSETQ. This CDR3 spans 15 amino acids. Trimming cost V 2 bases and J 6 bases, with 17 bases left between them. The CDR3 reads CASSLEVATEAEAFF. The CDR3 bases are TGCGCCAGCAGCTTAGAGGTGGCAACCGAGGCTGAAGCTTTCTTT.

The V call is TRBV5-1, the J call TRBJ2-4; tentatively, D is TRBD2 (6 bases). There are 15 residues in the CDR3. Germline-derived CDR1 and CDR2 are SGHRS and YFSETQ. V lost 0 bases, J lost 9 bases, and 16 bases lay in between. Here the CDR3 reads CASSLGGTSRGIQYF. Here the CDR3 DNA reads TGCGCCAGCAGCTTGGGGGGAACTAGCAGAGGCATTCAGTACTTC.

The genes are TRBV5-1 and TRBJ2-7; D is uncertain. CDR3 length: 14 residues. The germline CDR1 and CDR2 sequences are SGHRS and YFSETQ. V was pared by 1 base and J by 2 bases, with 10 bases between. CDR3 loop: CASSLLWSAYEQYF. The DNA of the CDR3 is TGCGCCAGCAGCTTGTTGTGGAGCGCCTACGAGCAGTACTTC.

The genes are TRBV27 and TRBJ1-6; 7 bases line up with TRBD1. Germline V gene lookup returns CDR1 MNHEY and CDR2 SMNVEV (reference sequence). The CDR3 is 15 amino acids. The junction had 11 bases not matched to a gene; V was cut back by 7 bases and J by 8 bases. The CDR3 sequence is CASTPGGGGHSPLHF. In DNA form, the CDR3 reads TGTGCCAGCACCCCGGGGGGAGGGGGCCATTCACCCCTCCACTTT.

The chain links TRBV9 to TRBJ2-3, with 7 bases lining up with TRBD2. Germline CDR1 reads SGDLS; CDR2 reads YYNGEE. J lost 1 base, V lost 2 bases, and 1 base had no gene match. There are 14 residues in the CDR3. The CDR3 is CASSVSGGTDTQYF. Written as DNA, the CDR3 is TGTGCCAGCAGCGTGAGCGGGGGCACAGATACGCAGTATTTT.

This chain uses TRBV11-2 with TRBJ2-7; 7 bases are a match to TRBD2. The CDR3 is 18 amino acids. J lost 0 bases, V lost 4 bases, and 15 bases had no gene match. Germline V gene sequence: CDR1 SGHAT, CDR2 FQNNGV. The CDR3 coding sequence is TGTGCCAGCAGCTCCAAACTCTCCACCAGCGGGGACTCCTACGAGCAGTACTTC. Amino acids: CASSSKLSTSGDSYEQYF.

This clonotype was detected many times. This chain connects TRBV7-8 to TRBJ2-7; 7 bases agree with TRBD2. The CDR3 has 15 residues. V lost 5 bases and J lost 3; bases outside the gene matches: 10. CDR1 SGHVS and CDR2 FQNEAQ come from the germline V gene. The CDR3 coding sequence is TGTGCCAGCAGCGGCCCCGGACTAGACGGCTACGAGCAGTACTTC. Translation gives CASSGPGLDGYEQYF.

The gene calls are TRBV7-8 and TRBJ1-5; D is unclear. Deletions cut 0 bases from V and 7 bases from J, with 13 bases between. Germline CDR1 SGHVS, CDR2 FQNEAQ. This CDR3 has 15 amino acids. In DNA, the CDR3 is TGTGCCAGCAGCTTAGCGCGCGGGCCTGGACAGCCCCAGCATTTT. Translation gives CASSLARGPGQPQHF.